The 25 T cell receptor beta chains listed next were all sequenced from one sample in a study of T cells after yellow fever vaccination. Via MiXCR, TCRdb re-called the 5' RACE reads, giving one row per CDR3 protein. The sample lists around 340,000 distinct CDR3 sequences, approximately 9% occurring once. This sample comprised PBMCs, obtained on the day of the first yellow fever vaccination. These receptors all stem from a man aged 18 to 29 who received the YFV17D yellow fever vaccine.

As DNA, the CDR3 is TGCGCCAGCAGCCATGACCGACAGGGGAATTATGGCTACACCTTC. The encoded protein is CASSHDRQGNYGYTF. V usage is TRBV4-1 and J usage is TRBJ1-2; 8 bases match TRBD1. This CDR3 is 15 amino acids long. The V gene end was trimmed by 3 bases and the J gene end by 5 bases; junction bases not matched to a gene: 8. Germline CDR1 reads MGHRA; CDR2 reads YSYEKL.

This clonotype showed up many times. DNA of the CDR3: TGTGCCAGCAGCCCAATAGGGGGTGCCAAAAACATTCAGTACTTC. Amino acid sequence: CASSPIGGAKNIQYF. The V and J genes are TRBV5-6 and TRBJ2-4; D may be TRBD1 (6 bases). V gave up 4 bases and J gave up 1 base, with 12 bases separating them. This CDR3 is 15 amino acids long. Germline assignment: CDR1 SGHDT and CDR2 YYEEEE.

The rearrangement joins TRBV9 to TRBJ2-1; D not certain. CDR1 is SGDLS, CDR2 YYNGEE, per germline. The CDR3 is 15 residues long. The V end lost 1 base, the J end lost 0 bases, and 8 bases lay between the germline ends. CDR3 in DNA: TGTGCCAGCAGCGTACTCAGCCTCTCCTACAATGAGCAGTTCTTC. Protein: CASSVLSLSYNEQFF.

This clonotype was counted between two and nine times. The V gene is TRBV6-2 or TRBV6-3, the J gene TRBJ2-7; D is uncertain. Germline CDR1 is MNHEY and CDR2 is SVGEGT. The CDR3 consists of 12 residues. Trimming pared 5 bases from V and 4 bases from J, leaving 9 bases between. CDR3 residues: CASSPDRYEQYV. In DNA form, the CDR3 reads TGTGCCAGCAGTCCCGACCGGTACGAGCAGTACGTC.

V is TRBV4-2 and J is TRBJ2-3; TRBD1 matches at 9 bases. The germline gives CDR1 LGHNA, CDR2 YNFKEQ. V shed 2 bases and J 2 bases; nucleotides not matched to a gene: 8. The CDR3 covers 17 residues. CDR3 coding DNA: TGTGCCAGCAGCCAAAACAGGGGGCAGGCAATCACAGATACGCAGTATTTT. Translation gives CASSQNRGQAITDTQYF.

This chain joins TRBV2 and TRBJ2-1; 7 bases line up with TRBD2. Per germline, CDR1 SNHLY and CDR2 FYNNEI. The CDR3 has 15 residues. CDR3 coding DNA: TGTGTCGGGAGGCTGGGGGGTCCATCTCGGAATGAGCAGTTCTTC. It yields the protein CVGRLGGPSRNEQFF.

The chain uses TRBV3-1 and TRBJ2-3, with 7 bases that match TRBD2. CDR1 LGHDT and CDR2 YNNKEL come from the germline V gene (reference sequence). The CDR3 has 16 amino acids. V trimming: 4 bases; J trimming: 6 bases; junction bases outside the gene matches: 13. The CDR3 sequence: CASSLRPGLTGDTQYF. CDR3 coding DNA: TGTGCCAGCAGCCTCCGTCCGGGACTAACGGGGGATACGCAGTATTTT.

This chain's CDR3 is CSARGTARHTGELFF. CDR3 coding DNA: TGCAGTGCCCGTGGAACCGCCCGCCACACCGGGGAGCTGTTTTTT. The chain recombines TRBV20-1 with TRBJ2-2, with D unresolved. Germline V lookup: CDR1 DFQATT, CDR2 SNEGSKA (reference sequence). Trimming pared 6 bases from V and 3 bases from J, leaving 17 bases between. CDR3 length equals 15 residues.

This clonotype came up a few times. The chain uses TRBV5-8 and TRBJ2-7; TRBD1 aligns across 7 bases. The length of the CDR3 is 16 residues. The V gene's germline CDR1 is SGHTS and CDR2 YDEGEE. V dropped 2 bases and J dropped 3; count of bases not matched to a gene: 11. CDR3 residues: CASSFMSPGGFYEQYF. In DNA, the CDR3 is TGTGCCAGCAGCTTTATGTCCCCAGGGGGTTTCTACGAGCAGTACTTC.

The sample holds a few counts of this clonotype. The chain uses TRBV7-3 and TRBJ2-2; unclear D gene. Trimming left V 4 bases short and J 6 bases short, with 12 bases between. The CDR3 has 14 amino acids. Germline CDR1 reads SGHTA; CDR2 reads FQGTGA. CDR3 bases: TGTGCCAGCAGCTCAACCTCAGGTCCCGGGGAGCTGTTTTTT. It translates to CASSSTSGPGELFF. Filled out from reference TRBV7-3 and TRBJ2-2, the complete variable domain reads GAGVSQTPSNKVTEKGKYVELRCDPISGHTALYWYRQSLGQGPEFLIYFQGTGAADDSGLPNDRFFAVRPEGSVSTLKIQRTERGDSAVYLCASSSTSGPGELFFGEGSRLTVL.

The sample holds a few counts of this clonotype. CDR3 nucleotide sequence: TGTGCCAGCAGCTTGTCGCGGATCTCTGGGGCCAACGTCCTGACTTTC. Protein: CASSLSRISGANVLTF. The V gene is TRBV5-6, the J gene TRBJ2-6; D is unresolved. The CDR3 spans 16 residues. Between the trimmed V and J ends, which lost 1 base and 0 bases, there was a span of 8 bases. Germline V CDR1 and CDR2: SGHDT, YYEEEE.

This clonotype was seen only a few times. V and J are TRBV4-1 and TRBJ2-5; perhaps D is TRBD1 or TRBD2 (5 bases each). Germline V CDR1 and CDR2: MGHRA, YSYEKL. CDR3 size: 16 residues. Trimming left V 1 base short and J 7 bases short, with 19 bases between. DNA of the CDR3: TGCGCCAGCAGCCAAGGGGATCCGGGACCCTTTGGGACCCAGTACTTC. This translates into CASSQGDPGPFGTQYF.

The gene calls are TRBV9 and TRBJ2-1; a possible D gene is TRBD1 (5 bases). The CDR3 is 14 amino acids. CDR1 and CDR2 from the germline V gene are SGDLS and YYNGEE. With 3 bases removed from V and 2 bases from J, the gap between germline ends came to 9 bases. The CDR3 DNA reads as TGTGCCAGCAGCGGGGGCCTCCCCTACAATGAGCAGTTCTTC. Its protein is CASSGGLPYNEQFF.

This clonotype was detected a few times. The CDR3 loop is CASSSDRTSGSYNEQFF. The CDR3 nucleotides read TGTGCCAGCAGTTCGGACCGGACTAGCGGCTCCTACAATGAGCAGTTCTTC. The chain joins TRBV7-3 to TRBJ2-1; 10 bases align to TRBD2. The V gene's germline CDR1 is SGHTA and CDR2 FQGTGA. V was clipped by 6 bases and J by 0 bases; unmatched bases: 8. This CDR3 comprises 17 residues.

This clonotype showed up just a few times. The chain couples TRBV6-5 to TRBJ1-1, with D unresolved. The CDR3 extends over 16 amino acids. The ends were cut back, 6 bases at V and 3 bases at J, with 20 bases in the middle. Germline loops: CDR1 MNHEY, CDR2 SVGAGI. The CDR3 here is CASRWNAREGYTEAFF. In nucleotides, the CDR3 is TGTGCCAGCAGATGGAATGCCCGGGAGGGATACACTGAAGCTTTCTTT.

The genes are TRBV5-6 and TRBJ2-2; D is possibly TRBD1 (6 bases). This CDR3 comprises 12 residues. Germline CDR1 is SGHDT and CDR2 is YYEEEE. With 8 bases removed from V and 5 bases from J, the gap between germline ends came to 10 bases. The CDR3 DNA reads TGTGCCAGTCAACAGGGAACCGGGGAGCTGTTTTTT. Translation: CASQQGTGELFF.

A few counts support this clonotype. The chain uses TRBV24-1 and TRBJ2-1; the D gene is possibly TRBD1 (5 bases). CDR3 length: 13 residues. Germline loops: CDR1 KGHDR, CDR2 SFDVKD. V was clipped by 5 bases and J by 5 bases, with 9 bases between them. CDR3 sequence: CATSGTGNNEQFF. The DNA of the CDR3 is TGTGCCACCAGTGGAACAGGAAACAATGAGCAGTTCTTC.

This chain connects TRBV19 to TRBJ1-5; 9 bases are a match to TRBD1. CDR1 is LNHDA, CDR2 SQIVND, per germline (reference sequence). The CDR3 runs 15 residues. V gave up 5 bases and J gave up 7 bases; unmatched junction bases: 9. CDR3 sequence: CASSFSTGGIQPQHF. The CDR3 DNA sequence: TGTGCCAGTAGTTTTTCGACAGGGGGGATACAGCCCCAGCATTTT.

This clonotype was seen more than once but under ten times. The V gene is TRBV4-3, the J gene TRBJ1-4; weak D call: TRBD1 (5 bases). The V end was cut by 4 bases, the J end by 5 bases, with 14 bases between. The length of the CDR3 is 15 residues. The germline V gene encodes CDR1 LGHNA and CDR2 YSLEER. The DNA for the CDR3 is TGCGCCAGCAGCCTGGACACCTCCCGGAATGAAAAACTGTTTTTT. Translating gives CASSLDTSRNEKLFF.

This chain uses TRBV28 with TRBJ2-7, with 11 bases identical to TRBD1. Germline V gene sequence: CDR1 MDHEN, CDR2 SYDVKM. There are 14 residues in the CDR3. V trimming: 7 bases; J trimming: 2 bases; junction bases outside the gene matches: 4. The CDR3: CASKEGQGAYEQYV. Here the CDR3 DNA reads TGTGCCAGCAAGGAGGGACAGGGGGCCTACGAGCAGTACGTC.

The chain recombines TRBV7-2 with TRBJ2-1; D ambiguous. Between the trimmed V and J ends, which lost 6 bases and 9 bases, there was a span of 12 bases. CDR3 length: 12 residues. Germline assignment: CDR1 SGHTA and CDR2 FQGNSA. CDR3 sequence (DNA): TGTGCCAGCAGTTACTTAGCAGCTGAGCAGTTCTTC. It is translated as CASSYLAAEQFF.

This clonotype was recorded at least ten times. This chain links TRBV7-2 with TRBJ1-6; D not certain. Trimming removed 4 bases from V and 2 bases from J, with 0 bases in between. CDR3 length equals 12 residues. Germline V CDR1 and CDR2: SGHTA, FQGNSA. Here the CDR3 DNA reads TGTGCCAGCAGCTCCTATAATTCACCCCTCCACTTT. Translating it yields CASSSYNSPLHF. The full variable domain, with the rest looked up from reference TRBV7-2 and TRBJ1-6, is GAGVSQSPSNKVTEKGKDVELRCDPISGHTALYWYRQSLGQGLEFLIYFQGNSAPDKSGLPSDRFSAERTGGSVSTLTIQRTQQEDSAVYLCASSSYNSPLHFGNGTRLTVT.

The chain has TRBV7-8 and TRBJ2-5; 8 bases are a match to TRBD2. Trimming at V came to 5 bases and at J to 5 bases, leaving 10 bases not matched to a gene. This CDR3 has 15 amino acids. Germline-derived CDR1 and CDR2 are SGHVS and FQNEAQ. In DNA form, the CDR3 reads TGTGCCAGCAGCCAGGAAGCGGGGGTATGGGAGACCCAGTACTTC. It translates to CASSQEAGVWETQYF.

This clonotype was observed at least ten times. CDR3 in DNA: TGCGCCAGCAGCTTGGACCGGGCCCATAATTCACCCCTCCACTTT. Amino acids: CASSLDRAHNSPLHF. The genes are TRBV5-1 and TRBJ1-6; D gene unclear. With 0 bases removed from V and 5 bases from J, the gap between germline ends came to 9 bases. The length of the CDR3 is 15 residues. Germline CDR1 is SGHRS and CDR2 is YFSETQ.

This clonotype was seen more than once but under ten times. The CDR3 nucleotides read TGTGCCAGCAGCCAAGGTGAAACTGCTCTTTTCACCTTC. It codes for CASSQGETALFTF. V usage is TRBV3-1 and J usage is TRBJ1-2; D remains ambiguous. Trimming removed 1 base from V and 13 bases from J, with 16 bases in between. Germline V lookup: CDR1 LGHDT, CDR2 YNNKEL (reference sequence). The CDR3 spans 13 residues.